The clone carrying this T cell receptor (beta chain) was counted between two and nine times. Its antigen is still unknown. This specimen belongs to a study of naive and memory T cell subsets. General study findings and limits: Activation and differentiation may alter RNA-based TCR counts.

Two oligonucleotides, mixed equimolar, formed the beta constant-region primer covering TRBC1 and TRBC2. Ligated cDNA was amplified by four rounds of PCR with nested alpha and beta constant-region primers and SP2. The cDNA 3' end received a ligated single-stranded oligonucleotide carrying the SP2 primer and a 12-nucleotide UMI. MiXCR was run by TCRdb on the UMI-ligation and nested PCR reads, yielding one entry per CDR3 protein. The sample holds roughly 130,000 distinct CDR3 sequences, just over 35% seen once. The CDR3 contains 13 residues. V gave up 4 bases and J gave up 5 bases, with 9 bases separating them.

The rearrangement joins TRBV12-3 or TRBV12-4 to TRBJ1-5; D is ambiguous. The sample was central memory CD4+ T cells from blood. The source of this sequence is a human donor in good health. CDR3 protein: CASSYFAHQPQHF. CDR3 sequence (DNA): TGTGCCAGCAGTTACTTCGCCCATCAGCCCCAGCATTTT.